Shown below are 6 T cell receptor beta chains from a single sample sequenced in a study of neurological immune-mediated disorders. Specified time point: longitudinal time-point 2. TCRdb redid the calling of the 5' RACE reads with MiXCR, one entry per CDR3 protein. The sample has under 50,000 distinct CDR3 sequences, around 13% seen once. The sequencing sample was made of PBMCs. The receptors were sampled from a male donor with HTLV-1-associated myelopathy (HAM/TSP).

The sample holds many counts of this clonotype. J is TRBJ2-1 and V is TRBV4-3; no reliable D call. V lost 2 bases, J lost 5 bases, and 7 bases lay in between. CDR1 and CDR2 from the germline V gene are LGHNA and YSLEER. This CDR3 spans 13 amino acids. The CDR3: CASSQQLDNEQFF. The CDR3 DNA reads as TGCGCCAGCAGCCAACAGCTAGACAATGAGCAGTTCTTC.

The table lists this clonotype with many counts. The CDR3 loop reads CASSFRSGSPLHF. The CDR3 coding sequence is TGTGCCAGCAGTTTCAGGTCGGGTTCACCCCTCCACTTT. V and J are TRBV27 and TRBJ1-6, with unresolved D. Trimming removed 3 bases from V and 9 bases from J, with 9 bases in between. Germline V gives CDR1 MNHEY, CDR2 SMNVEV (reference sequence). The CDR3 is made up of 13 amino acids.

This clonotype was seen ten or more times. The chain is built from TRBV12-3 or TRBV12-4 and TRBJ2-2; 12 bases fit TRBD1. This CDR3 spans 16 amino acids. Germline trimming cut 6 bases from V and 4 bases from J; bases unmatched to any gene: 6. The CDR3, as DNA: TGTGCCAGCAGCCTGGGACAGGGGGCCGGCACCGGGGAGCTGTTTTTT. Translation: CASSLGQGAGTGELFF.

This clonotype was observed many times. The J gene is TRBJ2-5, the V gene TRBV5-1, with a tentative D call TRBD2 (7 bases). This CDR3 comprises 14 residues. Trimming shortened V by 4 bases and J by 4 bases, and 14 bases separated the two germline ends. Looked up from germline, CDR1 is SGHRS and CDR2 is YFSETQ. DNA for the CDR3: TGCGCCAGCAGCACGGAAAGGGGGGGAGAGACCCAGTACTTC. The encoded protein is CASSTERGGETQYF. The variable domain in full, completed from reference TRBV5-1 and TRBJ2-5, reads KAGVTQTPRYLIKTRGQQVTLSCSPISGHRSVSWYQQTPGQGLQFLFEYFSETQRNKGNFPGRFSGRQFSNSRSEMNVSTLELGDSALYLCASSTERGGETQYFGPGTRLLVL.

This clonotype was counted many times. The chain employs TRBV20-1 and TRBJ1-1; unclear D gene. V gave up 6 bases and J gave up 1 base, with 15 bases separating them. CDR1 is DFQATT, CDR2 SNEGSKA, per germline (reference sequence). This CDR3 is built from 14 residues. The CDR3 DNA reads as TGCAGTGCAACCAGGCGCGCGCGGAACACTGAAGCTTTCTTT. Translated, it gives CSATRRARNTEAFF.

The table lists this clonotype with many counts. The chain uses TRBV6-5 and TRBJ1-5; no clear D. This CDR3 is 15 amino acids long. Between the trimmed V and J ends, which lost 5 bases and 0 bases, there was a span of 11 bases. Germline V gene data show CDR1 as MNHEY and CDR2 as SVGAGI. The CDR3: CASSTVAGSNQPQHF. CDR3 DNA: TGTGCCAGCAGTACGGTGGCGGGTAGCAATCAGCCCCAGCATTTT.